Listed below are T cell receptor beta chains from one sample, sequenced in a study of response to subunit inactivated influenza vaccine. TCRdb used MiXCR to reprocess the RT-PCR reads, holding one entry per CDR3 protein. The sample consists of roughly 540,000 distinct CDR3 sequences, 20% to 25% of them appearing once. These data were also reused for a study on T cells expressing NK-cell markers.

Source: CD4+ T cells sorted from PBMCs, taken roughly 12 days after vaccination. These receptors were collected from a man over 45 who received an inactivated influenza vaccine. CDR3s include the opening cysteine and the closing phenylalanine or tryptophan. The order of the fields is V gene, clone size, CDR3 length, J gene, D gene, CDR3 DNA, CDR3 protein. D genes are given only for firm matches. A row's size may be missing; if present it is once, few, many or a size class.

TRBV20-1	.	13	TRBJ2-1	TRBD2	TGCAGTGGGCCGGGACTAGCGGGCAATGAGCAGTTCTTC	CSGPGLAGNEQFF
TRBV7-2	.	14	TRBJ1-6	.	TGTGCCAGCAGCGCAGACAGTCGAAATTCACCCCTCCACTTT	CASSADSRNSPLHF
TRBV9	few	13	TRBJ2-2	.	TGTGCCAGCAGCGTAACAGCCACCGGGGAGCTGTTTTTT	CASSVTATGELFF
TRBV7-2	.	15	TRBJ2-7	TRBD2	TGTGCCAGCAGCTTAGTTCGGGGGGTGGGTCAGGAGCAGTACTTC	CASSLVRGVGQEQYF
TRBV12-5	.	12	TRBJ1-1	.	TGTGCTAGTGGCTCAGGGAGGACTGAAGCTTTCTTT	CASGSGRTEAFF
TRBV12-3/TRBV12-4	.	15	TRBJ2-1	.	TGTGCCAGCAGTTTTAACCTAGGAGGGTTCCATGAGCAGTTCTTC	CASSFNLGGFHEQFF
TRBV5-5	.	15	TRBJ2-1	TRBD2	TGTGCCAGCAGCTTGGAAGGACTAGCCTTGGATGAGCAGTTCTTC	CASSLEGLALDEQFF
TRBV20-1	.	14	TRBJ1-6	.	TGCAGTGCTAGAGATCGTATAGGGGATTCACCCCTCCACTTT	CSARDRIGDSPLHF
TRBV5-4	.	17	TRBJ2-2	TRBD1	TGTGCCAGCAGCCCGAACCGGGACAGGGGGCTTTCTGGGGAGCTGTTTTTT	CASSPNRDRGLSGELFF
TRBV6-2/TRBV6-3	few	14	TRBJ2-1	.	TGTGCCAGCAATCGGAGGGGTTCCTACAATGAGCAGTTCTTC	CASNRRGSYNEQFF
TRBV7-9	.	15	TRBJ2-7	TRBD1	TGTGCCAGCAGCTTCCACCGGGACAGATCCTACGAGCAGTACTTC	CASSFHRDRSYEQYF
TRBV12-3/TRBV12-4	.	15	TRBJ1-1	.	TGTGCCAGCAGTTTCAGGCAGGGGCCTAACACTGAAGCTTTCTTT	CASSFRQGPNTEAFF
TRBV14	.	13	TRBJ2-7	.	TGTGCCAGCAGCCAAACCCCCAGTTCCGAGCAGTACTTC	CASSQTPSSEQYF
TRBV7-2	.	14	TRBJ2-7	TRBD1	TGTGCCAGCAGCTCCCGACAGGGAAGGATCGAGCAGTACTTC	CASSSRQGRIEQYF
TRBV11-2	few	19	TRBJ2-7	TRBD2	TGTGCCAGCAGCTTAGTCCGGAGGCTACCGGGACTAACGGCCTACGAGCAGTACTTC	CASSLVRRLPGLTAYEQYF
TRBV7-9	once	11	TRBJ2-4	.	TGTGCCAGTGGCACAGGGAACATTCAGTACTTC	CASGTGNIQYF
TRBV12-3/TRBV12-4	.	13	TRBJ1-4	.	TGTGCCAGCAGTTTTCGGATCAATGAAAAACTGTTTTTT	CASSFRINEKLFF
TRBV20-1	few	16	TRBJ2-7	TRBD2	TGCAGTGCTTACAGGGGAGTAGCGGGAGTAAGGAACGAGCAGTACTTC	CSAYRGVAGVRNEQYF